The 18 T cell receptor beta chains listed next were all sequenced from one sample in a study of CXCR3-negative and CXCR3-positive naive CD8 T cells. General study points: Comparison of naive cells showed more hydrophobic TRB CDR3s in CXCR3-positive than in CXCR3-negative naive cells.

What these receptors recognize is not known. All TRB cDNA libraries came from 5' RACE performed with UMI labels. TCRdb reprocessed the 5' RACE reads, with one entry per CDR3 protein and no DNA. The sample includes about 150,000 distinct CDR3 sequences. The material sequenced was naive CXCR3+ CD8+ T cells from blood. Described subset: CD45RO-CCR7+CD27+CD95- naive CD8+ T cells expressing CXCR3 (TNR3+). Receptors originate from a human donor in good health. Some clones in this sample may be carry-over from other donors' samples.

V gene TRBV29-1 combines with J gene TRBJ2-3; lacking DNA, the TRBD1 call made by TCRdb goes unchecked. The CDR3 is 14 amino acids. Germline-derived CDR1 and CDR2 are SQVTM and ANQGSEA. CDR3 residues: CSVELRDDTDTQYF.

The chain employs TRBV6-6 and TRBJ2-3; without DNA, the TCRdb call of TRBD2 cannot be checked. Germline CDR1 is MNHNY and CDR2 is SVGAGI (reference sequence). The CDR3 totals 18 residues. The CDR3 loop reads CASSYRAGGYSSTDTQYF.

The chain combines TRBV7-3 with TRBJ1-6; TCRdb gives TRBD1 as the D gene, but with no DNA this cannot be confirmed. The CDR3 contains 14 residues. CDR1 and CDR2 from the germline V gene are SGHTA and FQGTGA. The CDR3 loop is CASSSRQAGSPLHF. The variable domain in full, completed from reference TRBV7-3 and TRBJ1-6, reads GAGVSQTPSNKVTEKGKYVELRCDPISGHTALYWYRQSLGQGPEFLIYFQGTGAADDSGLPNDRFFAVRPEGSVSTLKIQRTERGDSAVYLCASSSRQAGSPLHFGNGTRLTVT.

The rearrangement links TRBV6-5 to TRBJ2-1. The CDR3 covers 15 residues. The germline gives CDR1 MNHEY, CDR2 SVGAGI. CDR3 amino acids: CASRSTASSYNEQFF.

The chain carries TRBV7-8 and TRBJ2-7; lacking DNA, the TRBD2 call made by TCRdb goes unchecked. The CDR3 has 16 amino acids. Germline V CDR1 and CDR2: SGHVS, FQNEAQ. CDR3 loop: CASSPSAGGLSYEQYF. Using reference TRBV7-8 and TRBJ2-7 for the parts outside the CDR3, the full variable domain is GAGVSQSPRYKVAKRGQDVALRCDPISGHVSLFWYQQALGQGPEFLTYFQNEAQLDKSGLPSDRFFAERPEGSVSTLKIQRTQQEDSAVYLCASSPSAGGLSYEQYFGPGTRLTVT.

CDR3 sequence reads: CASSLGAYYNEQFF. This rearrangement joins TRBV12-3 or TRBV12-4 to TRBJ2-1. The length of the CDR3 is 14 residues.

V is TRBV27 and J is TRBJ2-7; the D call from TCRdb, TRBD1, cannot be confirmed without DNA. CDR1 is MNHEY, CDR2 SMNVEV, per germline (reference sequence). The CDR3 spans 14 residues. CDR3 sequence: CASSSSGYSYEQYF.

The chain uses TRBV6-6 and TRBJ1-3; TCRdb's D call of TRBD1 is untestable without DNA. The length of the CDR3 is 16 residues. From germline, CDR1 is MNHNY and CDR2 SVGAGI (reference sequence). The CDR3 here is CASSNRDRDDGNTIYF.

The rearrangement joins TRBV9 to TRBJ2-1. In germline, CDR1 is SGDLS, CDR2 YYNGEE. The CDR3 covers 11 residues. This CDR3 reads CASSVTGEQFF.

The chain recombines TRBV29-1 with TRBJ1-1; absent DNA, TCRdb's TRBD1 call cannot be checked. Looked up from germline, CDR1 is SQVTM and CDR2 is ANQGSEA. The CDR3 extends over 12 amino acids. CDR3 region: CSVRGFNTEAFF.

J is TRBJ2-3 and V is TRBV12-3 or TRBV12-4; the D call from TCRdb, TRBD2, cannot be confirmed without DNA. The CDR3 covers 16 residues. The CDR3 loop reads CASRGLAGSSGDTQYF.

The chain is built from TRBV28 and TRBJ1-1; as DNA is missing, the TRBD1 call by TCRdb cannot be tested. The V gene's germline CDR1 is MDHEN and CDR2 SYDVKM. The CDR3 runs 14 residues. CDR3 sequence reads: CASSFFGANTEAFF. Using reference TRBV28 and TRBJ1-1 for the parts outside the CDR3, the full variable domain is DVKVTQSSRYLVKRTGEKVFLECVQDMDHENMFWYRQDPGLGLRLIYFSYDVKMKEKGDIPEGYSVSREKKERFSLILESASTNQTSMYLCASSFFGANTEAFFGQGTRLTVV.

The chain has TRBV12-3 or TRBV12-4 and TRBJ2-1; TCRdb proposes TRBD2, but this gene call is untestable without DNA. This CDR3 has 17 residues. This CDR3 is CASSLKGPAGVYNEQFF.

V usage is TRBV7-9 and J usage is TRBJ1-2; the D call from TCRdb, TRBD1, cannot be confirmed without DNA. CDR3 length equals 16 residues. CDR1 and CDR2 (germline): SEHNR, FQNEAQ (reference sequence). The CDR3 is CASSLVGQSSNYGYTF.

The V gene is TRBV28, the J gene TRBJ2-2; TCRdb picks TRBD1, but there is no DNA to check that call. CDR3 size: 14 residues. Germline values: CDR1 MDHEN, CDR2 SYDVKM. Here the CDR3 reads CASSLRGQYGELFF.

The V gene is TRBV10-3, the J gene TRBJ2-7. CDR1 and CDR2 from the germline V gene are ENHRY and SYGVKD. The CDR3 length is 11 residues. This CDR3 is CAISETYEQYF.

J is TRBJ1-6 and V is TRBV19. The germline V gene has CDR1 LNHDA and CDR2 SQIVND (reference sequence). The CDR3 extends over 13 amino acids. The CDR3 reads CASSTSLNSPLHF.

The chain recombines TRBV5-5 with TRBJ2-1; TCRdb calls TRBD1, which cannot be checked without DNA. CDR1 is SGHKS, CDR2 YYEKEE, per germline (reference sequence). This CDR3 is 15 amino acids long. This chain's CDR3 is CASSADGGSYNEQFF.